The 6 T cell receptor beta chains given below trace back to one sample, sequenced in a study of technical replicates of blood from a few donors. Using immunoSEQ multiplex PCR, the repertoire was profiled, and TCRdb retains in-frame clones only, with some absent. The sample lists about 70,000 clones, almost 99% seen once, with around 0.22% in the top ten. The sequencing sample was made of T cells isolated from PBMCs. Receptors originate from a human donor in good health.

The chain recombines TRBV29-1 with TRBJ2-7; 8 bases align to TRBD1. CDR3 length: 14 amino acids. Germline V gives CDR1 SQVTM, CDR2 ANQGSEA. J gave up 2 bases and V 5 bases, and 8 bases lay outside the gene matches. As DNA, the CDR3 is TGCAGCGTTCTACAGGGGACAGGTCCCTACGAGCAGTACTTC. Translating it yields CSVLQGTGPYEQYF.

This sequence joins TRBV5-1 and TRBJ2-1; 13 bases fit TRBD2. The CDR3 loop spans 18 amino acids. J gave up 0 bases and V 3 bases, and 6 bases lay outside the gene matches. Germline V lookup: CDR1 SGHRS, CDR2 YFSETQ. The CDR3 spells CASSSGLAGFSSYNEQFF. The CDR3 DNA is TGCGCCAGCAGCTCGGGACTAGCGGGATTTAGCTCCTACAATGAGCAGTTCTTC.

This chain connects TRBV28 to TRBJ2-3; D possibly corresponds to TRBD2 (6 bases). V lost 2 bases and J lost 5, with 17 bases in between. CDR3 length: 16 amino acids. CDR1 is MDHEN and CDR2 is SYDVKM in the germline V gene. The CDR3 spells CASSLTGRTSVDTQYF. The DNA for the CDR3 is TGTGCCAGCAGTTTAACCGGGAGAACCTCTGTAGATACGCAGTATTTT. Based on the CDR3 plus reference TRBV28 and TRBJ2-3, the full variable domain is DVKVTQSSRYLVKRTGEKVFLECVQDMDHENMFWYRQDPGLGLRLIYFSYDVKMKEKGDIPEGYSVSREKKERFSLILESASTNQTSMYLCASSLTGRTSVDTQYFGPGTRLTVL.

The chain links TRBV19 to TRBJ2-7; TRBD1 matches 10 bases. This CDR3 is 14 amino acids long. Germline CDR1 reads LNHDA; CDR2 reads SQIVND (reference sequence). The junction had 4 bases not matched to a gene; V was cut back by 3 bases and J by 5 bases. CDR3 residues: CASSMLGQGNEQYF. The CDR3 DNA sequence: TGTGCCAGTAGTATGCTGGGACAGGGGAACGAGCAGTACTTC.

This chain links TRBV7-2 with TRBJ1-1; D might be TRBD1 (6 bases). The CDR3 spans 14 residues. The V end lost 2 bases, the J end lost 1 base, and 8 bases lay between the germline ends. CDR1 and CDR2 from the germline V gene are SGHTA and FQGNSA. CDR3 in amino acids: CASSLPGENTEAFF. The CDR3 DNA follows: TGTGCCAGCAGCTTACCAGGGGAGAACACTGAAGCTTTCTTT.

The chain couples TRBV7-2 to TRBJ2-5, with D possibly TRBD2 on 5 matching bases. With 5 bases removed from V and 1 base from J, the gap between germline ends came to 17 bases. CDR3 length: 16 amino acids. The germline V gene has CDR1 SGHTA and CDR2 FQGNSA. The DNA of the CDR3 is TGTGCCAGCAGCATGAATGCGGCCGGGATCCAAGAGACCCAGTACTTC. Translated, it gives CASSMNAAGIQETQYF.